Below, 17 T cell receptor beta chains from the same sample are listed, as sequenced in a study of OX40 agonist ivuxolimab in advanced cancers. Data came from immunoSEQ multiplex PCR; TCRdb stores just in-frame clones and leaves some out. This sample yields about 46,000 clones, of which around 89% are seen a single time; about 12% belongs to the top ten. The input for sequencing was CD4+ or CD8+ T cells sorted from blood, taken in a trial of the OX40 agonist ivuxolimab. The source of these receptors is an adult with an advanced solid tumor such as melanoma, head and neck, liver or kidney cancer.

The chain recombines TRBV5-1 with TRBJ2-7; possibly TRBD1 or TRBD2 for D (6 bases each). Trimming left V 2 bases short and J 1 base short, with 13 bases between. The germline V gene encodes CDR1 SGHRS and CDR2 YFSETQ. The CDR3 sequence is 15 residues long. The CDR3 protein is CASSLQRGASYEQYF. The CDR3 nucleotides read TGCGCCAGCAGCTTACAAAGGGGGGCTTCCTACGAGCAGTACTTC.

This clone was seen a single time. The chain couples TRBV29-1 to TRBJ2-1, with TRBD2 matching over 10 bases. Germline CDR1 SQVTM, CDR2 ANQGSEA. The CDR3 contains 17 residues. The J segment lost 1 base and the V segment lost 6 bases, leaving 12 bases of the junction unmatched. The CDR3 DNA reads TGCAGCGTCCCAAGCCCGACTAGCGGGCGATCCTACAATGAGCAGTTCTTC. Translated, it gives CSVPSPTSGRSYNEQFF.

The rearrangement uses TRBV29-1 and TRBJ2-1, with a possible D match to TRBD2 (6 bases). Germline V CDR1 and CDR2: SQVTM, ANQGSEA. V lost 8 bases to trimming and J lost 3 bases, with 23 bases between them. This CDR3 comprises 16 residues. The CDR3 DNA reads TGCAGCATCGGAGGGGCCTTGTCGACTGGCTACAATGAGCAGTTCTTC. This sequence encodes CSIGGALSTGYNEQFF.

DNA for the CDR3: TGTGCCAGCAGCTCCCCCGGGGGGCGGAGCGGGGAGCTGTTTTTT. This encodes CASSSPGGRSGELFF. The chain combines TRBV7-9 with TRBJ2-2; D is perhaps TRBD2 (7 bases). The V gene lost 4 bases and the J gene lost 7 bases, with 16 bases spanning the gap. CDR3 length equals 15 residues. Germline lookup yields CDR1 SEHNR and CDR2 FQNEAQ (reference sequence).

The V gene is TRBV2, the J gene TRBJ1-1, with unresolved D. This CDR3 comprises 16 residues. Germline V gene sequence: CDR1 SNHLY, CDR2 FYNNEI. V shed 6 bases and J shed 7 bases, with 24 bases lying between them. CDR3 DNA sequence: TGTGCCAGCAGCGTGGCCCCAAGCGGGGTTTTAGGTGAAGCTTTCTTT. Protein product: CASSVAPSGVLGEAFF.

J is TRBJ2-7 and V is TRBV4-3, with D possibly matching TRBD2 (5 bases). Germline V gene data show CDR1 as LGHNA and CDR2 as YSLEER. The CDR3 runs to 14 residues. V was pared by 1 base and J by 4 bases, with 11 bases between. This chain's CDR3 is CASSQGGSGYEQYF. The CDR3 DNA follows: TGCGCCAGCAGCCAAGGTGGGAGCGGTTACGAGCAGTACTTC.

The chain couples TRBV5-1 to TRBJ2-3; TRBD2 matches 7 bases. Germline CDR1 and CDR2: SGHRS and YFSETQ. After removal of 6 bases from V and 3 bases from J, the junction contained 7 bases not matched to a gene. CDR3 length equals 14 residues. CDR3 region: CASTSGEGTDTQYF. For the CDR3, the DNA is TGCGCCAGCACCTCCGGGGAGGGGACAGATACGCAGTATTTT.

In DNA, the CDR3 is TGTGCCAGCAGTTATACCCCTGACAGCGGAGACACTGAAGCTTTCTTT. It encodes CASSYTPDSGDTEAFF. The V call is TRBV28, the J call TRBJ1-1; possibly TRBD1 for D (5 bases). With 4 bases removed from V and 3 bases from J, the gap between germline ends came to 18 bases. Per the germline V gene, CDR1 is MDHEN and CDR2 is SYDVKM. This CDR3 comprises 16 residues.

This clone was seen only once. V usage is TRBV7-6 and J usage is TRBJ2-3, with 11 bases aligning to TRBD2. The germline V gene encodes CDR1 SGHVS and CDR2 FNYEAQ. Germline trimming cut 0 bases from V and 3 bases from J; bases unmatched to any gene: 5. This CDR3 spans 17 amino acids. Here the CDR3 DNA reads TGTGCCAGCAGCTTAGCTGCTAGCGGGGGGTTAACAGATACGCAGTATTTT. Amino acids: CASSLAASGGLTDTQYF.

The V and J genes are TRBV28 and TRBJ1-3; no definite D call. This CDR3 comprises 13 residues. Germline-derived CDR1 and CDR2 are MDHEN and SYDVKM. With 2 bases removed from V and 7 bases from J, the gap between germline ends came to 9 bases. The CDR3 sequence: CASSLSLWNTIYF. The CDR3 DNA reads TGTGCCAGCAGTTTAAGTCTCTGGAACACCATATATTTT.

This clone was seen a single time. The chain joins TRBV15 to TRBJ1-3, with D tentatively TRBD1 (6 bases). The V end was cut by 5 bases, the J end by 0 bases, with 14 bases between. The CDR3 has 16 amino acids. Germline V CDR1 and CDR2: LNHNV, YYDKDF (reference sequence). Here the CDR3 DNA reads TGTGCCACCAGCGGCGACAGGCCAAACTCTGGAAACACCATATATTTT. This encodes CATSGDRPNSGNTIYF.

Concerning this clone: Other DNA sequences of this sample code for an identical CDR3. The CDR3 spells CASSLWGSNQPQHF. The CDR3 nucleotides are TGTGCCAGCAGTTTATGGGGTAGCAATCAGCCCCAGCATTTT. This chain joins TRBV27 and TRBJ1-5, with D unresolved. Trimming shortened V by 1 base and J by 0 bases, and 4 bases separated the two germline ends. The CDR3 runs 14 residues. Per germline, CDR1 MNHEY and CDR2 SMNVEV (reference sequence).

The chain is built from TRBV4-1 and TRBJ1-5; no clear D gene. CDR1 is MGHRA and CDR2 is YSYEKL in the germline V gene. Trimming cost V 0 bases and J 4 bases, with 13 bases left between them. This CDR3 region has 16 residues. This CDR3 is CASSQESVPPNQPQHF. DNA for the CDR3: TGCGCCAGCAGCCAAGAATCAGTTCCTCCTAATCAGCCCCAGCATTTT.

CDR3 coding DNA: TGTGCCAGCAGTTTAAGTTTAGGGCTTCCTGAAGCTTTCTTT. Translated: CASSLSLGLPEAFF. The V and J genes are TRBV27 and TRBJ1-1; D ambiguous. Germline V gene lookup returns CDR1 MNHEY and CDR2 SMNVEV (reference sequence). V lost 2 bases and J lost 6, with 13 bases in between. The CDR3 is made up of 14 amino acids.

This chain uses TRBV5-1 with TRBJ1-4; a possible D gene is TRBD1 (6 bases). Trimming shortened V by 4 bases and J by 6 bases, and 10 bases separated the two germline ends. CDR3 length: 13 amino acids. Germline V gives CDR1 SGHRS, CDR2 YFSETQ. For the CDR3, the DNA is TGCGCCAGCAGCATTCACAGGGATGAAAAACTGTTTTTT. It encodes CASSIHRDEKLFF. The whole variable domain, filled in from reference TRBV5-1 and TRBJ1-4, reads KAGVTQTPRYLIKTRGQQVTLSCSPISGHRSVSWYQQTPGQGLQFLFEYFSETQRNKGNFPGRFSGRQFSNSRSEMNVSTLELGDSALYLCASSIHRDEKLFFGSGTQLSVL.

V is TRBV12-5 and J is TRBJ1-5; D gene ambiguous. V lost 1 base to trimming and J lost 3 bases, with 7 bases between them. Germline-derived CDR1 and CDR2 are LGHNT and FRNRAP. CDR3 size: 14 residues. This CDR3 reads CASGLGGSNQPQHF. The CDR3 nucleotides are TGTGCTAGTGGTTTGGGAGGGTCCAATCAGCCCCAGCATTTT.

This chain uses TRBV18 with TRBJ2-7, with D perhaps TRBD2 (5 bases). Deletions cut 0 bases from V and 3 bases from J, with 9 bases between. The CDR3 is made up of 14 amino acids. CDR1 is KGHSH, CDR2 LQKENI, per germline. In DNA, the CDR3 is TGTGCCAGCTCACCACCGGACTGGAACTACGAGCAGTACTTC. It translates to CASSPPDWNYEQYF.